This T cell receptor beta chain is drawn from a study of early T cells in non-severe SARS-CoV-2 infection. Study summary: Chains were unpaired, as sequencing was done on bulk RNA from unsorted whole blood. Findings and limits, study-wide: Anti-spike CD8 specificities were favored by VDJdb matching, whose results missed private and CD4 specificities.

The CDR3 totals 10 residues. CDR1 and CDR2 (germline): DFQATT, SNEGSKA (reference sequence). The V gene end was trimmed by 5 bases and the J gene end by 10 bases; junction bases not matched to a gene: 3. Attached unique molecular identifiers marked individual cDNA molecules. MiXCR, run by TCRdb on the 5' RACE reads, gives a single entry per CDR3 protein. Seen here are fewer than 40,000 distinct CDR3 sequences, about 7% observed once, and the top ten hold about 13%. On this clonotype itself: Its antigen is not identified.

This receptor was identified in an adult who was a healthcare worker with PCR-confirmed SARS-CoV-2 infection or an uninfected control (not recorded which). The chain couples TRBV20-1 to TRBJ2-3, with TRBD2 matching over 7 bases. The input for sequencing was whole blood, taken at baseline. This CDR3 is CSAWRESQYF. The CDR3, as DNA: TGCAGTGCTTGGCGGGAGTCGCAGTATTTT.